The T cell receptor beta chain under discussion was sequenced for a study of long-term antiretroviral therapy in people with HIV. Whole-study results and caveats: HIV repertoires had narrower CDR3 length ranges than controls.

Details on this clone: Its antigen is currently unknown.

Per donor, a minimum of one pre-ART and a minimum of two post-ART PBMC samples were available. Assay version v3.0 of immunoSEQ was used, and it was run at survey level. Per-sample TRB depth target: roughly 40,000-50,000 T-cell genomes. Generated by immunoSEQ multiplex PCR, the TCRdb table keeps only in-frame clones and is missing some. The sample gives approximately 47,000 clones, approximately 79% of which show up once; under 3% is in the top ten. Losses at the gene ends were 0 bases for V and 7 bases for J; bases not matched to a gene: 11. The CDR3 contains 17 residues. The rearrangement links TRBV23-1 to TRBJ1-2, with 10 nucleotides matching TRBD1. TRBV23-1 is assigned to the ORF class and has an uncertain function. Sample: unsorted PBMCs, taken 0.8 years after starting antiretroviral therapy. The TCR sequence derives from a woman aged 18-35 years with HIV. The CDR3 is CASSQSTRGTGARGYTF. CDR3 nucleotides: TGCGCCAGCAGTCAATCGACACGTGGGACAGGGGCTCGTGGCTACACCTTC.